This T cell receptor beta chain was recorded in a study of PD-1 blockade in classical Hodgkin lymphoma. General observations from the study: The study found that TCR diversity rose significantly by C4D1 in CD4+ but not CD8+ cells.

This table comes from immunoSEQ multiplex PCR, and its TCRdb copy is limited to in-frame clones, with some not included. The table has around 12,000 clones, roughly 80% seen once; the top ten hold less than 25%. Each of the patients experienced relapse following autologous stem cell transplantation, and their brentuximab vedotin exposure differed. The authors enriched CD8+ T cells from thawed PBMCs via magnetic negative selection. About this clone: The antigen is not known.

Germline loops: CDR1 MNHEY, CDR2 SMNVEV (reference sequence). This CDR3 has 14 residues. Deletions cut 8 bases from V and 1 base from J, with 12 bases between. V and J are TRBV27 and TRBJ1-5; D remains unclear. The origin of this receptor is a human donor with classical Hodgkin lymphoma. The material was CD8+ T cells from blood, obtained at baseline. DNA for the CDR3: TGTGCCAGCCGGGTGGGAGGAAGCAATCAGCCCCAGCATTTT. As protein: CASRVGGSNQPQHF.